This section outlines one T cell receptor (beta chain) sequence together with its context. The antigen is unknown. Researchers ran the PCR with 60 Vbeta and 13 Jbeta primers. Repertoires were generated with immunoSEQ multiplex PCR, while TCRdb's copy carries only in-frame clones and drops some. The sample consists of about 82,000 clones, 60% to 80% of them appearing once. The data derive from a study of cytomegalovirus exposure and HLA in healthy donors. V shed 1 base, J shed 1 base, and the junction held 10 bases outside the gene matches. Germline V gene data show CDR1 as SGDLS and CDR2 as YYNGEE. CDR3 length: 17 residues. Study outcomes and limitations: Analysis was carried out at a later point, and it linked a missense DCLRE1C variant to TCR beta V- and J-gene trimming.

Sequencing was performed on PBMCs. The TCR comes from a man aged 45 to 65 in good health and CMV-seronegative. The chain couples TRBV9 to TRBJ2-7, with 8 bases lining up with TRBD1. The CDR3 coding sequence is TGTGCCAGCAGCGTATCTTACAGGGGGGAAGTTTCCTACGAGCAGTACTTC. As protein: CASSVSYRGEVSYEQYF.